Below, one T cell receptor (beta chain) is given with its context. As yet, its antigen is unknown. The PCR used 60 Vbeta and 13 Jbeta primers. As originally analysed: Roughly 11 million of the approximately 80 million unique TCR beta chains counted in a later analysis were shared. This table comes from immunoSEQ multiplex PCR, and its TCRdb copy is limited to in-frame clones, with some not included. That table furnishes V, J and clone size, whereas the DNA furnished D and trimming. Here the sample spans around 170,000 clones, 84% being singletons. The CDR3 has 14 residues. Deletions cut 4 bases from V and 3 bases from J, with 10 bases between. CDR1 is MNHNY and CDR2 is SVGAGI in the germline V gene (reference sequence). This sample is part of a study of cytomegalovirus exposure and HLA in healthy donors. Findings and limits, study-wide: Testing in vitro showed three CMV-associated chains specific for CMV antigens. Earlier analysis looked at TCR beta V segments, and most were productive about 87% or about 30% of the time.

All the people who gave samples were healthy bone marrow donors. The sample comprised PBMCs. The receptor comes from a woman aged 50 to 60 in good health and CMV-seropositive. The chain recombines TRBV6-6 with TRBJ2-1, with D maybe TRBD1 (5 bases). For the CDR3, the DNA is TGTGCCAGCAGTTTATTGACAGACTACAATGAGCAGTTCTTC. Translating it yields CASSLLTDYNEQFF.